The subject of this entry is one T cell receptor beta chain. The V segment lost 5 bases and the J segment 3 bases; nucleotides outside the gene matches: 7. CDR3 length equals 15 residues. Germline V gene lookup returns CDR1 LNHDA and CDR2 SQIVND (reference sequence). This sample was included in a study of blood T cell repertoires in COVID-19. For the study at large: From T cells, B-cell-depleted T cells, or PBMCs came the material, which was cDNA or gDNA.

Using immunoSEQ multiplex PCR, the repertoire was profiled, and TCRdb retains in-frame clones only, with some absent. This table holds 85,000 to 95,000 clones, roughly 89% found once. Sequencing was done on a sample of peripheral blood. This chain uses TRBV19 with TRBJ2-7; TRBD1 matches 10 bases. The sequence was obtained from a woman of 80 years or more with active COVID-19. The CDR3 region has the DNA TGTGCCAGTAGTCTCCGGACAGGGGGGTACTACGAGCAGTACTTC. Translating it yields CASSLRTGGYYEQYF. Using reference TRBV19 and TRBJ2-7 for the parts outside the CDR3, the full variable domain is DGGITQSPKYLFRKEGQNVTLSCEQNLNHDAMYWYRQDPGQGLRLIYYSQIVNDFQKGDIAEGYSVSREKKESFPLTVTSAQKNPTAFYLCASSLRTGGYYEQYFGPGTRLTVT.